This is a list of T cell receptor beta chains from one sample in a study of T cell repertoires in cytomegalovirus infection. Each CDR3 protein gets one entry after TCRdb re-called the reads with MiXCR. The data contain about 830,000 distinct CDR3 sequences, about 30% of them singletons. The antigens these receptors bind are not known. The sequencing used cultured CD8+ T cells from PBMCs, collected from culture after CMV antigen stimulation. The source of these receptors is a human donor in good health (CMV status not recorded). Some clones in this sample may be carry-over from other donors' samples. Each CDR3 is given with its conserved first and last residue. D genes are given only for firm matches. Rows may omit the clone size; those that give it use once, few, many or a size class.

d_call	v_call	j_call	clone_size	cdr3_nt	cdr3_aa
NA	TRBV6-2/TRBV6-3	TRBJ2-2	NA	TGTGCCAGCAGTTATAATCCAGACCTCGGCACCGGGGAGCTGTTTTTT	CASSYNPDLGTGELFF
NA	TRBV5-1	TRBJ2-1	NA	TGCGCCAGCAGCTGGGAGTTAGGGAACAATGAGCAGTTCTTC	CASSWELGNNEQFF
NA	TRBV6-5	TRBJ2-1	NA	TGTGCCAGCAGTTACAGGGGGTTCAGCGATGAGCAGTTCTTC	CASSYRGFSDEQFF
NA	TRBV10-3	TRBJ1-5	few	TGTGCCACAGCAGGGGTGGAGAGCAATCAGCCCCAGCATTTT	CATAGVESNQPQHF
TRBD2	TRBV6-1	TRBJ2-5	many	TGTGCCAGCCGAGCGGGGGGGCAAGAGACCCAGTACTTC	CASRAGGQETQYF
TRBD1	TRBV14	TRBJ1-5	NA	TGTGCCAGCACTACAGGGGTGATGGACAATCAGCCCCAGCATTTT	CASTTGVMDNQPQHF
TRBD2	TRBV7-6	TRBJ2-3	few	TGTGCCAGCACCCTGAAGGCGGGGGGAAGCACAGATACGCAGTATTTT	CASTLKAGGSTDTQYF
TRBD2	TRBV7-6	TRBJ2-7	few	TGTGCCAGCAGCTTAGCGCGAGGCGGGGGAACCTACGAGCAGTACTTC	CASSLARGGGTYEQYF
NA	TRBV4-1	TRBJ2-1	NA	TGCGCCAGCAGGCTTCTAGGGCCTGTCTACAATGAGCAGTTCTTC	CASRLLGPVYNEQFF
TRBD1	TRBV27	TRBJ2-3	few	TGTGCCAGCAGTTTATGGGCCGACAGGGTCACAGATACGCAGTATTTT	CASSLWADRVTDTQYF
TRBD1	TRBV2	TRBJ1-1	NA	TGTGCCAGCGGAGGGGGCACGGCTTTCTTT	CASGGGTAFF
TRBD1	TRBV25-1	TRBJ1-2	few	TGTGCCAGCAGTGAAGCCGGGACAGGGTTGAGCGGCTACACCTTC	CASSEAGTGLSGYTF
NA	TRBV15	TRBJ1-2	few	TGTGCCACCAGAGTCCCTGTGGAAGGACAAGATTATGGCTACACCTTC	CATRVPVEGQDYGYTF
NA	TRBV5-1	TRBJ1-1	NA	TGCGCCAGCAGCGAAGGGACACCGAAGTATTACACTGAAGCTTTCTTT	CASSEGTPKYYTEAFF
TRBD2	TRBV5-1	TRBJ2-1	few	TGCGCCAGCAGCTCTTTCGTAGGACTAGGCTCCTACAATGAGCAGTTCTTC	CASSSFVGLGSYNEQFF
TRBD1	TRBV27	TRBJ2-7	NA	TGTGCCAGCAGTGCATCGACAGGGGACAGCTCCTACGAGCAGTACTTC	CASSASTGDSSYEQYF
TRBD1	TRBV29-1	TRBJ1-1	NA	TGCAGCGTCCCGACAGGGGAGAGTGAAGCTTTCTTT	CSVPTGESEAFF
NA	TRBV12-3/TRBV12-4	TRBJ1-2	NA	TGTGCCAGCAGTCTCCCGGCCCTAACGGGCTACACCTTC	CASSLPALTGYTF
TRBD2	TRBV29-1	TRBJ2-5	NA	TGCAGCGTTGAGTCCCCCTCTAGCGGGGGGGTTCAAGAGACCCAGTACTTC	CSVESPSSGGVQETQYF
TRBD1	TRBV5-5	TRBJ1-5	NA	TGTGCCAGCAGCCTAACTGACAGGGGCAGAAATCAGCCCCAGCATTTT	CASSLTDRGRNQPQHF
NA	TRBV12-3/TRBV12-4	TRBJ2-5	NA	TGTGCCAGCAGGCCCGAGTGGGTCCAAGAGACCCAGTACTTC	CASRPEWVQETQYF
NA	TRBV15	TRBJ2-1	NA	TGTGCCACCAGCAGACGGGCAGGGGAAGGGAATGAGCAGTTCTTC	CATSRRAGEGNEQFF
NA	TRBV6-5	TRBJ2-1	few	TGTGCCAGCAGTTACGTAGGAAACAATGAGCAGTTCTTC	CASSYVGNNEQFF